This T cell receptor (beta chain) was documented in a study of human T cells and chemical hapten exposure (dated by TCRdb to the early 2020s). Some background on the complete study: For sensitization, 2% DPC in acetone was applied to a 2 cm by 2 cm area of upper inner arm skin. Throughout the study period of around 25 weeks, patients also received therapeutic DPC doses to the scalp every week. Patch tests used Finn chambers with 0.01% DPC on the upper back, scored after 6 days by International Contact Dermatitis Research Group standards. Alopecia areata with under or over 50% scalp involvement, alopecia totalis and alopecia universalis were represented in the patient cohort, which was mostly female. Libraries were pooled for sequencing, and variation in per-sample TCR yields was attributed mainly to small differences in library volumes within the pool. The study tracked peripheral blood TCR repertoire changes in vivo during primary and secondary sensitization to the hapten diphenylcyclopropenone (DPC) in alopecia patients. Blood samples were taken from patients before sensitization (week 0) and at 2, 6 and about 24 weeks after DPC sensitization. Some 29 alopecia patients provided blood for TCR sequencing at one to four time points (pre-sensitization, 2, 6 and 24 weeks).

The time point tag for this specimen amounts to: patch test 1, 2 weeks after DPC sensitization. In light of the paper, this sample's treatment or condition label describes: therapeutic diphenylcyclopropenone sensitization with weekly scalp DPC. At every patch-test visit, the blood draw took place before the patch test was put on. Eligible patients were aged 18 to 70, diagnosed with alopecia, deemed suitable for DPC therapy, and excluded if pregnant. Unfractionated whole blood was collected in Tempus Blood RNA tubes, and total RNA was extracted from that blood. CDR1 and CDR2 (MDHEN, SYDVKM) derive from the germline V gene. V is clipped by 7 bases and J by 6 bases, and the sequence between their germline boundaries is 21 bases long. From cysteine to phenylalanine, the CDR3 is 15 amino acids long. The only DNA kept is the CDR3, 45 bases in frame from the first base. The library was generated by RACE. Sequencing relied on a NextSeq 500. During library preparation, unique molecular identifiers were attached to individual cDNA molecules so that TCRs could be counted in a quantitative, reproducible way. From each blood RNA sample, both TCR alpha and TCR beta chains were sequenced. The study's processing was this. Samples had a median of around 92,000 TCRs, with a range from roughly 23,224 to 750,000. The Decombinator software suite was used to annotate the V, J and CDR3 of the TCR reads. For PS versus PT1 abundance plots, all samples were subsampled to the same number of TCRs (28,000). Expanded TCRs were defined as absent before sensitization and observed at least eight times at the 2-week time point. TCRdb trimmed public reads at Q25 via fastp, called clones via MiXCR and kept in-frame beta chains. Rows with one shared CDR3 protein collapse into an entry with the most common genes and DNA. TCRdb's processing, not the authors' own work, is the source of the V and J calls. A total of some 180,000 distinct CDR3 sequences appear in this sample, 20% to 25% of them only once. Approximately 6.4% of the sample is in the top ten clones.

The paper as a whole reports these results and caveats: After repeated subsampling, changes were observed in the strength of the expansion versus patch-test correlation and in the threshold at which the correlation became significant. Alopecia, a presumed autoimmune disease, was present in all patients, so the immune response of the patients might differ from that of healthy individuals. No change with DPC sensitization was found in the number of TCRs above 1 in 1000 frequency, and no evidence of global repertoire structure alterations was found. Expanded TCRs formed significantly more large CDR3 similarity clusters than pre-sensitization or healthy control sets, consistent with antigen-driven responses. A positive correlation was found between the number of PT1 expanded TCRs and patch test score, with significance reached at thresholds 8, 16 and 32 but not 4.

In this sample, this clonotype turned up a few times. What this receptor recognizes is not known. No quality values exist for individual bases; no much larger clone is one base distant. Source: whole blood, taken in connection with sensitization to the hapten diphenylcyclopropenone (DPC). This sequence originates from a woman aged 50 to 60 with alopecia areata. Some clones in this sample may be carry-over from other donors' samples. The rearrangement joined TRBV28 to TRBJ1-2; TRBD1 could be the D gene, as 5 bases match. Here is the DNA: TGTGCCAGCACGGCGGGGGACCCCTTAGCTCATGGCTACACCTTC. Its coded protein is CASTAGDPLAHGYTF.